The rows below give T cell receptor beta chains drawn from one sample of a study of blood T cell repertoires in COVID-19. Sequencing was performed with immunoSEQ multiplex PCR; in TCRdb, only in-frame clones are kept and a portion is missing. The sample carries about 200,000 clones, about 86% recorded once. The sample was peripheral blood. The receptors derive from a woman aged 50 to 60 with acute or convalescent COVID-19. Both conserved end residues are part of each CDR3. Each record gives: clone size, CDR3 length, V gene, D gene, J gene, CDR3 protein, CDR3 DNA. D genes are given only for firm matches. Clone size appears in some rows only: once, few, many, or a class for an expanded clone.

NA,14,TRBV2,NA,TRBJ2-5,CASSFQGTLETQYF,TGTGCCAGCAGTTTTCAGGGGACCTTAGAGACCCAGTACTTC
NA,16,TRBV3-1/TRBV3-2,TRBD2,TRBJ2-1,CASSHELAGGVTEQFF,TGTGCCAGCAGCCACGAACTAGCGGGAGGGGTTACTGAGCAGTTCTTC
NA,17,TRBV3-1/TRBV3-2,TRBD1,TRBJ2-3,CASSQDIPGQGTDTQYF,TGTGCCAGCAGCCAAGATATACCGGGACAGGGAACAGATACGCAGTATTTT
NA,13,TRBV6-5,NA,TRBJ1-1,CASSLTRNTEAFF,TGTGCCAGCAGTCTAACTAGGAACACTGAAGCTTTCTTT
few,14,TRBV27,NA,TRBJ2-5,CARVLPSDGETQYF,TGTGCCAGGGTACTCCCTAGCGATGGGGAGACCCAGTACTTC
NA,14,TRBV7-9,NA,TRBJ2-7,CASSPTGHWYEQYF,TGTGCCAGCAGCCCTACCGGACATTGGTACGAGCAGTACTTC
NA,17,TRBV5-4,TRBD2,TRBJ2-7,CASSLGGTSGSAYEQYF,TGTGCCAGCAGCTTGGGGGGGACTAGCGGGAGTGCATACGAGCAGTACTTC
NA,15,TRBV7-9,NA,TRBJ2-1,CASSLGRVGYNEQFF,TGTGCCAGCAGCTTAGGGCGGGTTGGTTACAATGAGCAGTTCTTC
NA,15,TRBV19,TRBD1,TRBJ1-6,CASSIDDRGNSPLHF,TGTGCCAGTAGTATAGACGACAGGGGGAATTCACCCCTCCACTTT
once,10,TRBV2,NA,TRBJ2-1,CASSGGEQFF,TGTGCCAGCAGTGGAGGGGAGCAGTTCTTC
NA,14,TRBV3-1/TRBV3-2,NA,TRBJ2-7,CASSQSAGSYEQYF,TGTGCCAGCAGCCAATCGGCAGGTTCCTACGAGCAGTACTTC
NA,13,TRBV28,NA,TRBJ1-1,CASSWERNTEAFF,TGTGCCAGCAGCTGGGAGAGGAACACTGAAGCTTTCTTT
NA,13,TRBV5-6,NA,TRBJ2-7,CASSLGFPNEQYF,TGTGCCAGCAGCTTGGGATTTCCTAACGAGCAGTACTTC
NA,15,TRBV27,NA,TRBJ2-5,CATRNSARVRETQYF,TGTGCCACCCGGAATTCTGCCAGGGTTAGGGAGACCCAGTACTTC
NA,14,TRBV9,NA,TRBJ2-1,CASSVRDFYNEQFF,TGTGCCAGCAGCGTAAGGGACTTCTACAATGAGCAGTTCTTC
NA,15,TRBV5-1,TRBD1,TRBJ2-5,CASSSGQGRGETQYF,TGCGCCAGCAGCTCCGGACAGGGCAGGGGAGAGACCCAGTACTTC